The rows below give T cell receptor beta chains drawn from one sample of a study of metastatic and nonmetastatic thyroid tumors. TCRdb reprocessed the PCR reads via MiXCR. Of approximately 35,000 clones in the sample, about a fifth were seen once. Sequenced input: tumor tissue. All receptors derive from a male donor with papillary thyroid cancer or a benign thyroid nodule (not recorded which). Some clones in this sample may be carry-over from other donors' samples. CDR3s include the opening cysteine and the closing phenylalanine or tryptophan. The D gene is left open where the match is weak. Only some rows state a clone size, as once, few, many or a class for expanded clones.

V	D	size	J	DNA	CDR3
TRBV10-2	TRBD1	few	TRBJ2-7	TGCGCCAGCAGTGAGACCTGGACAGGGGTATACGAGCAGTACTTC	CASSETWTGVYEQYF
TRBV2	.	many	TRBJ2-3	TGTGCCAGCAGTGTGGGCCAGGGGGGACCAGATACGCAGTATTTT	CASSVGQGGPDTQYF
TRBV6-1	.	.	TRBJ2-7	TGTGCCAGCAGCCACAGTGACAGTGGGTATGAGCAGTACTTC	CASSHSDSGYEQYF
TRBV19	TRBD2	many	TRBJ2-7	TGTGCCAGTAGTACGACTAGCGGGAGGGCGTACGAGCAGTACTTC	CASSTTSGRAYEQYF
TRBV28	.	many	TRBJ1-2	TGTGCCAGCAGGCCAGCTCCTTTGCCTGGCTACACCTTC	CASRPAPLPGYTF
TRBV6-2/TRBV6-3	.	few	TRBJ2-7	TGTGCCAGCAGTCCTTCGAGGGGGGCCCTCAGCGAGCAGTACTTC	CASSPSRGALSEQYF
TRBV28	.	many	TRBJ2-2	TGTGCCAGCAGTACACTAGCCGGGGAGCTGTTTTTT	CASSTLAGELFF
TRBV7-2	.	many	TRBJ2-1	TGTGCCAGCAGCCCTGGAATCGGGAAAAATGAGCAGTTCTTC	CASSPGIGKNEQFF
TRBV28	.	few	TRBJ1-2	TGTGCCAGCAGTCTTCGGAGTCACTATGGCTACACCTTC	CASSLRSHYGYTF
TRBV2	.	many	TRBJ1-4	TGTGCCAGCAGTGTTGGGGGGAAGGAAAAACTGTTTTTT	CASSVGGKEKLFF
TRBV28	TRBD2	many	TRBJ2-2	TGTGCCAGCAGTTTACGACTAGCGTGGACCGGGGAGCTGTTTTTT	CASSLRLAWTGELFF
TRBV6-1	TRBD1	.	TRBJ1-2	TGTGCCAGCAGCTCCGGACAGGGAGGAAGCTATGGCTACACCTTC	CASSSGQGGSYGYTF
TRBV12-3/TRBV12-4	.	many	TRBJ2-4	TGTGCCAGCAGTTTCTTCAGGAACATTCAGTACTTC	CASSFFRNIQYF
TRBV7-9	.	many	TRBJ2-1	TGTGCCATCTCGCTCGATGGTCGTGAGCAGTTCTTC	CAISLDGREQFF
TRBV7-9	.	.	TRBJ1-2	TGTGCCAGCAGCCCTAGGGACGTCGGCTATGGCTACACCTTC	CASSPRDVGYGYTF
TRBV6-5	.	medium-sized	TRBJ2-3	TGTGCCAGCAGTTACACACCGCCGAGTAGCTCTACAGATACGCAGTATTTT	CASSYTPPSSSTDTQYF
TRBV7-3	.	.	TRBJ2-1	TGTGCCAGCAGCACTCAGGGGGGGCCGTCGTATGAGCAGTTCTTC	CASSTQGGPSYEQFF
TRBV28	.	.	TRBJ1-2	TGTGCCAGCAGTTTATCTACAGGGAGGCACTATGGCTACGCCTTC	CASSLSTGRHYGYAF
TRBV6-4	.	many	TRBJ1-1	TGTGCCAGCAGTGACTTGGACACTGAAGCTTTCTTT	CASSDLDTEAFF
TRBV13	.	many	TRBJ2-7	TGTGCCAGCAGTTCCGGGACAAAGACCTACGAGCAGTACTTC	CASSSGTKTYEQYF
TRBV11-2	.	.	TRBJ2-7	TGTGCCAGCAGCTTACGTCCGGGCTACTACGAGCAGTACTTC	CASSLRPGYYEQYF
TRBV6-1	TRBD1	few	TRBJ1-1	TGTGCCAGCAAAGTGGGACAGGGGGGGACTGAAGCTTTCTTT	CASKVGQGGTEAFF
TRBV2	TRBD1	few	TRBJ1-5	TGTGCCAGGAGCGGACAGGGGGGTCAGCCCCAGCATTTT	CARSGQGGQPQHF
TRBV5-1	.	many	TRBJ2-5	TGCGCCAGCAGCTTGGGTGGTAGCCGCACCCAAGAGACCCAGTACTTC	CASSLGGSRTQETQYF
TRBV6-2/TRBV6-3	.	medium-sized	TRBJ2-2	TGTGCCAGCAGTAAACAGGGATTACTCAACACCGGGGAGCTGTTTTTT	CASSKQGLLNTGELFF
TRBV20-1	.	many	TRBJ2-3	TGCAGTGCTAGAGATCTTATCGCGGGAAGCACAGATACGCAGTATTTT	CSARDLIAGSTDTQYF
TRBV12-3/TRBV12-4	.	medium-sized	TRBJ2-7	TGTGCCAGCAGTCCCGGACTGAACTACGAGCAGTACTTC	CASSPGLNYEQYF
TRBV7-6	.	many	TRBJ2-7	TGTGCCAGCAGCCCCGCAAGGGGAATATACGAGCAGTACTTC	CASSPARGIYEQYF
TRBV20-1	TRBD1	many	TRBJ1-1	TGCAGTGCTAGAGAACAGGGGGGGCTAAACACTGAAGCTTTCTTT	CSAREQGGLNTEAFF
TRBV7-2	TRBD1	many	TRBJ1-2	TGTGCCAGCAGCCCGAGACAGGGAGCTAACTATGGCTACACCTTC	CASSPRQGANYGYTF
TRBV28	.	many	TRBJ2-3	TGTGCCAGCAGTTGGGTGGCGGGAATATTCACAGATACGCAGTATTTT	CASSWVAGIFTDTQYF
TRBV18	TRBD2	many	TRBJ2-7	TGTGCCAGCTCACCGGAGGCGGGAGGGATCTACGAGCAGTACTTC	CASSPEAGGIYEQYF
TRBV20-1	.	.	TRBJ2-1	TGCAGTCTCGAGGGGTCTAGCGTGTATCGCCGAAATGAGCAGTTCTTC	CSLEGSSVYRRNEQFF
TRBV29-1	.	many	TRBJ1-1	TGCAGCGTTGAATGCAGGGCCCGGGAGAACACTGAAGCTTTCTTT	CSVECRARENTEAFF
TRBV6-1	.	medium-sized	TRBJ2-7	TGTGCCAGCAGAGAGGACCGGGGTTACTACGAGCAGTACTTC	CASREDRGYYEQYF
TRBV20-1	TRBD1	many	TRBJ1-5	TGCAGTGCAAAGGGCAGACAGGGACGCAATCAGCCCCAGCATTTT	CSAKGRQGRNQPQHF
TRBV29-1	.	.	TRBJ2-3	TGCAGCGTCGAGCGACAGGGAGGCGCAGATACGCAGTATTTT	CSVERQGGADTQYF
TRBV20-1	.	many	TRBJ1-1	TGCAGTGCTAGACCATGGAACACTGAAGCTTTCTTT	CSARPWNTEAFF
TRBV27	.	few	TRBJ1-2	TGTGCCAGCAGCATTACAGGGCTTCGAGGCTACACCTTC	CASSITGLRGYTF
TRBV6-2/TRBV6-3	TRBD1	many	TRBJ2-3	TGTGCCAGCAGTAAGGGACAGTTACTCACAGATACGCAGTATTTT	CASSKGQLLTDTQYF
TRBV9	.	.	TRBJ2-7	TGTGCCAGCAGCGTAGCGGGCGGTGCCTCCTACGAGCAGTACTTC	CASSVAGGASYEQYF
TRBV9	.	.	TRBJ1-6	TGTGCCAGCAGCCCCGGGGCACGGTTCTCCTATAATTCACCCCTCCGCTTT	CASSPGARFSYNSPLRF
TRBV5-1	TRBD2	many	TRBJ2-5	TGCGCCAGCAGCTTGGCCCTACTAGCGGGAGGGAACCAAGAGACCCAGTACTTC	CASSLALLAGGNQETQYF
TRBV20-1	TRBD2	many	TRBJ2-2	TGCAGTGCTAGGCTTAGTCCTAGCGGGAGAACCGGGGAGCTGTTTTTT	CSARLSPSGRTGELFF
TRBV5-1	.	many	TRBJ2-3	TGCGCCAGCAGAATCCGGGACGGACCCACAGATACGCAGTATTTT	CASRIRDGPTDTQYF
TRBV4-1	.	.	TRBJ2-7	TGCGCCAGCAGCCAAAATATGATTTACGAGCAGTACTTC	CASSQNMIYEQYF
TRBV6-2/TRBV6-3	TRBD2	many	TRBJ2-7	TGTGCCAGCAGTTACTCTTCCCCGCCCGGACTAGCGGGAGGGCCCAGCTACGAGCAGTACTTC	CASSYSSPPGLAGGPSYEQYF
TRBV3-1	TRBD1	many	TRBJ2-1	TGTGCCAGCAGCCAAGACAAGACAGGGGCCCAAGAACAGTTCTTC	CASSQDKTGAQEQFF
TRBV6-5	TRBD2	.	TRBJ2-1	TGTGCCAGCAGCGAACCTGGGACTACAGGACTCGGATCCTACAATGAGCAGTTCTTC	CASSEPGTTGLGSYNEQFF
TRBV27	.	few	TRBJ2-2	TGTGCCAGCAAAAGTGGAGTAGCGGTGAACACCGGGGAGCTGTTTTTT	CASKSGVAVNTGELFF
TRBV20-1	.	.	TRBJ1-1	TGCAGTATATACAGGGCTAGAGGCACTGAAGCTTTCTTT	CSIYRARGTEAFF
TRBV28	.	many	TRBJ2-7	TGTGCCAGCAGTTTATCCGGGGAGTCCTACGAGCAGTACTTC	CASSLSGESYEQYF
TRBV24-1	.	many	TRBJ2-2	TGTGCCACCAGTGAACCCAGGGACACCGGGGAGCTGTTTTTT	CATSEPRDTGELFF
TRBV7-9	.	many	TRBJ2-7	TGTGCCAGCAGCCCTAGTATTGAGATTAGCTACGAGCAGTACTTC	CASSPSIEISYEQYF
TRBV29-1	.	many	TRBJ1-2	TGCAGCGCCCGGGACACCAACTATGGCTACACCTTC	CSARDTNYGYTF
TRBV5-1	TRBD2	many	TRBJ2-3	TGCGCCAGCAGCCTTAGCGGGGCCCTACGCACAGATACGCAGTATTTT	CASSLSGALRTDTQYF